This T cell receptor beta chain was documented in a study of blood T cell repertoires in COVID-19. Study overall: T cells, B-cell-depleted T cells, or PBMCs supplied cDNA or gDNA.

Data came from immunoSEQ multiplex PCR; TCRdb stores just in-frame clones and leaves some out. Counted here are roughly 140,000 clones, 75% to 85% occurring once; the ten biggest clones make up 0.5% to 0.65%. The CDR3 is made up of 12 amino acids. Germline trimming cut 7 bases from V and 1 base from J; bases unmatched to any gene: 1. Germline assignment: CDR1 SGHRS and CDR2 YFSETQ. The chain is built from TRBV5-1 and TRBJ1-1, with 7 bases lining up with TRBD1. Sequencing was carried out using peripheral blood. This sequence originates from a man between 60 and 75 years old with acute or convalescent COVID-19. The CDR3 region has the DNA TGCGCCAGCCGGACAGGGAACACTGAAGCTTTCTTT. Amino acids: CASRTGNTEAFF.